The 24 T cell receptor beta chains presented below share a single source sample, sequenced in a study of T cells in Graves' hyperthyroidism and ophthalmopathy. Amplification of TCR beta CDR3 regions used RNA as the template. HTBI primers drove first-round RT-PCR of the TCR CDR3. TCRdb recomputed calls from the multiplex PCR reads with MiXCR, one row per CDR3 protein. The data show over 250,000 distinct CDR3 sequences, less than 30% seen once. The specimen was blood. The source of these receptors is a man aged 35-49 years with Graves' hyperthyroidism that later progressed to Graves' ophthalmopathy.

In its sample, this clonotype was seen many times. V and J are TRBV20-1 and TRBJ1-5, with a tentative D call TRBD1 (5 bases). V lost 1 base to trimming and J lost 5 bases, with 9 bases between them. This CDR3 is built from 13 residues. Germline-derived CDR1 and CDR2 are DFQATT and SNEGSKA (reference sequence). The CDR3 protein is CSARVGRDQPQHF. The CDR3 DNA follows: TGCAGTGCTAGAGTGGGCAGGGATCAGCCCCAGCATTTT.

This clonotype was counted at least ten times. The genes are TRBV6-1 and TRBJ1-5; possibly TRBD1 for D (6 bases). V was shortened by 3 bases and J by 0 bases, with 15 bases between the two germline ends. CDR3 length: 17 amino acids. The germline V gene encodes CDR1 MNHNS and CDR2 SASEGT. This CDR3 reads CASSDSGVGYSNQPQHF. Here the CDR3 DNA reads TGTGCCAGCAGTGATTCAGGGGTGGGGTATAGCAATCAGCCCCAGCATTTT.

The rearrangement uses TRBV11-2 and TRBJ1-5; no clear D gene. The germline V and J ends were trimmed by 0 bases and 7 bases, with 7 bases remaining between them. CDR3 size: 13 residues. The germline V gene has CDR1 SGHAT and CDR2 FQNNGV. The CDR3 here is CASSLDARQPQHF. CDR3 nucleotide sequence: TGTGCCAGCAGCTTAGATGCAAGGCAGCCCCAGCATTTT.

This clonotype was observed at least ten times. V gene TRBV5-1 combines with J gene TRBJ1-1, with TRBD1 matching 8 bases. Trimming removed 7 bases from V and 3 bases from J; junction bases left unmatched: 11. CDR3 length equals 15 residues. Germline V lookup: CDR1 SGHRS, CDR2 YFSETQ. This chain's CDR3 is CASAPGGGLDTEAFF. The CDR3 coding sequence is TGCGCCAGCGCCCCAGGGGGCGGTCTTGACACTGAAGCTTTCTTT.

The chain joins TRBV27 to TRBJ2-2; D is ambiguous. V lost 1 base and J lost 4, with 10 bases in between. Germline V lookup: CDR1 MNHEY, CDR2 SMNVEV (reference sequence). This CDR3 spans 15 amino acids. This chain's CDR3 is CASSLWGSGTGELFF. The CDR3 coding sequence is TGTGCCAGCAGTTTATGGGGTTCGGGCACCGGGGAGCTGTTTTTT.

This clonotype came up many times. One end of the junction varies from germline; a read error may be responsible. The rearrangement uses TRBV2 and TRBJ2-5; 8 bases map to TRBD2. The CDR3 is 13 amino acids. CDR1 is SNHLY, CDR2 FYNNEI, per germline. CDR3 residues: CASGRGLGETQYF. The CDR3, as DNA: TGCGCCAGCGGCCGGGGACTAGGGGAGACCCAGTACTTC. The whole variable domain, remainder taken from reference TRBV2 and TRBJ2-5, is EPEVTQTPSHQVTQMGQEVILRCVPISNHLYFYWYRQILGQKVEFLVSFYNNEISEKSEIFDDQFSVERPDGSNFTLKIRSTKLEDSAMYFCASGRGLGETQYFGPGTRLLVL.

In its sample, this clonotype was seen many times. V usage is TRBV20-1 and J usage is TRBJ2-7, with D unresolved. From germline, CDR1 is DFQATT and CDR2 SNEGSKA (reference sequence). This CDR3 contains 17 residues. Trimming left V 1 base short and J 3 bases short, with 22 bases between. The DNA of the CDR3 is TGCAGTGCTAGAGCCATCACCGTAGGGATTTGGGACTACGAGCAGTACTTC. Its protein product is CSARAITVGIWDYEQYF.

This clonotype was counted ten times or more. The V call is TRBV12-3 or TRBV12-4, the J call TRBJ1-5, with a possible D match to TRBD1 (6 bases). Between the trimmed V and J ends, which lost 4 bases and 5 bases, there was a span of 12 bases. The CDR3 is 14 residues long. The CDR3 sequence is CASSSDSQHQPQHF. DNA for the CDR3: TGTGCCAGCAGTTCGGACAGTCAGCATCAGCCCCAGCATTTT.

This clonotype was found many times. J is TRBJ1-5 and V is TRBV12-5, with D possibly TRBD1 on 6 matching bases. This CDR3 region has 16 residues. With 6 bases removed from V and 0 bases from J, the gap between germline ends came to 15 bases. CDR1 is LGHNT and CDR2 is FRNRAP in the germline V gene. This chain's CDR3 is CASGGDTSYSNQPQHF. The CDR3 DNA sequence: TGTGCTAGTGGGGGGGACACCTCATATAGCAATCAGCCCCAGCATTTT.

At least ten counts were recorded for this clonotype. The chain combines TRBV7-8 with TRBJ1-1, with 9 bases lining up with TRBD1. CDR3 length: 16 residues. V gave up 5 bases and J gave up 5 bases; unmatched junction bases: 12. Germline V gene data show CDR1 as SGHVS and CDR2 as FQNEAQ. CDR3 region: CASSLEQGARRTEAFF. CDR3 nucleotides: TGTGCCAGCAGCCTAGAACAGGGGGCACGAAGAACTGAAGCTTTCTTT.

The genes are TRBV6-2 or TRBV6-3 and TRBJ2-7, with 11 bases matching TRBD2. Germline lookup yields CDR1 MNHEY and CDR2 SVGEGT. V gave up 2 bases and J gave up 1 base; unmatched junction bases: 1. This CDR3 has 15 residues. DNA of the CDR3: TGTGCCAGCAGTTACGGGACTAGCGGTTCCTACGAGCAGTACTTC. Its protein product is CASSYGTSGSYEQYF.

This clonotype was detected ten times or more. This CDR3 is CASRLGREFDIQYF. The CDR3 DNA is TGTGCCAGCAGACTAGGGCGGGAGTTTGACATTCAGTACTTC. This chain uses TRBV7-2 with TRBJ2-4; 7 bases map to TRBD2. V lost 6 bases to trimming and J lost 8 bases; unmatched junction nucleotides: 10. The CDR3 covers 14 residues. Germline CDR1 SGHTA, CDR2 FQGNSA.

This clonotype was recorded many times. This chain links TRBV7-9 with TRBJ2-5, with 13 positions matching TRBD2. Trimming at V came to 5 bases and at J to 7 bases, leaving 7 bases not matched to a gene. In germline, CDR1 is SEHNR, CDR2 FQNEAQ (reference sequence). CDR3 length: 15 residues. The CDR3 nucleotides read TGTGCCAGCAGCAGCGGGACTAGCGGGATTGGGACCCAGTACTTC. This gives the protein CASSSGTSGIGTQYF.

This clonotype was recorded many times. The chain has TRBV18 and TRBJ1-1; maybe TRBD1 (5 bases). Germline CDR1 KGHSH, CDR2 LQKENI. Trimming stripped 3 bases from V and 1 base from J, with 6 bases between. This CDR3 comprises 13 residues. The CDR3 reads CASSPRENTEAFF. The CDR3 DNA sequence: TGTGCCAGCTCACCCAGGGAGAACACTGAAGCTTTCTTT.

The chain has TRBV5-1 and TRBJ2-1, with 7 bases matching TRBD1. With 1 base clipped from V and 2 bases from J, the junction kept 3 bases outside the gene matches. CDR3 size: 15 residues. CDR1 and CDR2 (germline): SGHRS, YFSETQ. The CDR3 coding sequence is TGCGCCAGCAGCTTGCCCGGGACAGCCTACAATGAGCAGTTCTTC. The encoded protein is CASSLPGTAYNEQFF.

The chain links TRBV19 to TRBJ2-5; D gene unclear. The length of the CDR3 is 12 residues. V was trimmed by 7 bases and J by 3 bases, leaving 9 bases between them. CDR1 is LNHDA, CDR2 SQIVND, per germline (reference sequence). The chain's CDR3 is CASMGREETQYF. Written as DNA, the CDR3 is TGTGCCAGTATGGGTCGGGAAGAGACCCAGTACTTC.

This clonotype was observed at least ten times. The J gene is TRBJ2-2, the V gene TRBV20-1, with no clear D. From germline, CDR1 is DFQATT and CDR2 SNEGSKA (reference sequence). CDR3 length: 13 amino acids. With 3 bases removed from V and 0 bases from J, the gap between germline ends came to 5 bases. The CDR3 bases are TGCAGTGCTAGCGGGTCGAACACCGGGGAGCTGTTTTTT. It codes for CSASGSNTGELFF.

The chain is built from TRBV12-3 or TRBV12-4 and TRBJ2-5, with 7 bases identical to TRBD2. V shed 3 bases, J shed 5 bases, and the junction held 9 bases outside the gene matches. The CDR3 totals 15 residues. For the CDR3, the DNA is TGTGCCAGCAGTTTTGGAGCGGGGTGGGTTGAGACCCAGTACTTC. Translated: CASSFGAGWVETQYF.

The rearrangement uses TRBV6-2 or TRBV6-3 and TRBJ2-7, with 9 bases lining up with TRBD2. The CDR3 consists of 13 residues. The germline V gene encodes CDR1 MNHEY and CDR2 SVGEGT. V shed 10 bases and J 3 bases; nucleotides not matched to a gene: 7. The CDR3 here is CATQREVVYEQYF. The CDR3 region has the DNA TGTGCCACCCAGCGGGAGGTTGTCTACGAGCAGTACTTC.

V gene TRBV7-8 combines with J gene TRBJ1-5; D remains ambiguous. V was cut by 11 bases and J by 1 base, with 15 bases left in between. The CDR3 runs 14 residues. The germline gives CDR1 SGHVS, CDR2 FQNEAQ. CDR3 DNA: TGTGCCTCGAGGCTGGGGTCCAGCAATCAGCCCCAGCATTTT. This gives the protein CASRLGSSNQPQHF.

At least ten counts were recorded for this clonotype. CDR3 protein: CASSASASGLAKNIQYF. CDR3 DNA sequence: TGTGCCAGCAGCGCTTCGGCCTCGGGCCTGGCCAAAAACATTCAGTACTTC. The chain uses TRBV11-2 and TRBJ2-4; D ambiguous. V lost 5 bases and J lost 1, with 18 bases in between. The CDR3 runs to 17 residues. Germline CDR1 reads SGHAT; CDR2 reads FQNNGV.

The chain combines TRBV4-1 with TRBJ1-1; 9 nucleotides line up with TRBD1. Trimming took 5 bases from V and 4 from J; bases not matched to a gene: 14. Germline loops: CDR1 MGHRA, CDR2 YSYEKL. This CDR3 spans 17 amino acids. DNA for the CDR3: TGCGCCAGCAGCGACCGGGGGACAGGGAAAGGGGGCACTGAAGCTTTCTTT. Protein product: CASSDRGTGKGGTEAFF.

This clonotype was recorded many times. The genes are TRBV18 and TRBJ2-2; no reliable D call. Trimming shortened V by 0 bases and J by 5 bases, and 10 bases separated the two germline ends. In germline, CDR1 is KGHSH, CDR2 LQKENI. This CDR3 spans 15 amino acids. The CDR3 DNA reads TGTGCCAGCTCACCACCTTCCGTTTCGACCGGGGAGCTGTTTTTT. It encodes CASSPPSVSTGELFF.

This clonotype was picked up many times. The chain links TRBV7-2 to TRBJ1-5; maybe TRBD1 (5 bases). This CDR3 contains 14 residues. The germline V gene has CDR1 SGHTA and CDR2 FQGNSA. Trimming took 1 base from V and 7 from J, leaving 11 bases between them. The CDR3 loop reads CASSLDVRAQPQHF. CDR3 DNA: TGTGCCAGCAGCTTAGATGTCAGGGCCCAGCCCCAGCATTTT.